The 5 T cell receptor beta chains below all came from one sample that was sequenced in a study of cytomegalovirus exposure and HLA in healthy donors. Primers for the PCR totalled 60 Vbeta and 13 Jbeta. Measured with immunoSEQ multiplex PCR; TCRdb has only the in-frame clones, and not every one. Of roughly 100,000 clones listed, 60% to 75% are singletons. The sequencing input was PBMCs. These TCRs come from a woman in her forties in good health and CMV-seronegative.

As to this clone: The junction and the germline gene differ at one end; a read error may be behind it. V usage is TRBV7-9 and J usage is TRBJ2-5; 10 bases match TRBD2. The DNA end is more similar to TRBJ2-7, so the J call may be wrong. The germline V gene encodes CDR1 SEHNR and CDR2 FQNEAQ (reference sequence). CDR3 length equals 16 residues. The CDR3 DNA sequence: TGTTCCAGCAGCTTAGTTCGGCTAGCGGGGGCCCCCGAGCAGTACTTC. It yields the protein CSSSLVRLAGAPEQYF.

The J gene is TRBJ2-5, the V gene TRBV9; D may be TRBD2 (5 bases). The CDR3 totals 13 residues. CDR1 SGDLS and CDR2 YYNGEE come from the germline V gene. V was cut by 0 bases and J by 5 bases, with 8 bases left in between. The CDR3 here is CASSVGTGETQYF. The CDR3 DNA sequence: TGTGCCAGCAGCGTAGGAACGGGGGAGACCCAGTACTTC.

The table lists this clone with a few counts. The rearrangement links TRBV23-1 to TRBJ2-4; possibly TRBD2 for D (5 bases). TRBV23-1 is identified as an open reading frame with a role that is uncertain. The CDR3 has 18 amino acids. V was clipped by 0 bases and J by 0 bases, with 15 bases between them. CDR3: CASSQSYPGSVAKNIQYF. CDR3 DNA: TGCGCCAGCAGTCAATCGTATCCGGGAAGCGTAGCCAAAAACATTCAGTACTTC.

This chain connects TRBV11-2 to TRBJ2-5; 7 nucleotides agree with TRBD2. CDR3 size: 16 residues. Germline CDR1 is SGHAT and CDR2 is FQNNGV. The V and J ends lost 5 bases and 2 bases, in that order; junction bases with no gene match: 11. CDR3 DNA: TGTGCCAGCAGCCTCGGGGGAGGGAGGGGTCAAGAGACCCAGTACTTC. This translates into CASSLGGGRGQETQYF. Together with reference TRBV11-2 and TRBJ2-5, the CDR3 gives the full variable domain: EAGVAQSPRYKIIEKRQSVAFWCNPISGHATLYWYQQILGQGPKLLIQFQNNGVVDDSQLPKDRFSAERLKGVDSTLKIQPAKLEDSAVYLCASSLGGGRGQETQYFGPGTRLLVL.

This clone was seen more than once but under ten times. The V gene is TRBV6-5, the J gene TRBJ2-2; 10 bases fit TRBD1. The CDR3 spans 15 residues. The J segment lost 5 bases and the V segment lost 6 bases, leaving 6 bases of the junction unmatched. From germline, CDR1 is MNHEY and CDR2 SVGAGI. The DNA for the CDR3 is TGTGCCAGCAGCAGGGACAGGGGAAGGACCGGGGAGCTGTTTTTT. It encodes CASSRDRGRTGELFF.